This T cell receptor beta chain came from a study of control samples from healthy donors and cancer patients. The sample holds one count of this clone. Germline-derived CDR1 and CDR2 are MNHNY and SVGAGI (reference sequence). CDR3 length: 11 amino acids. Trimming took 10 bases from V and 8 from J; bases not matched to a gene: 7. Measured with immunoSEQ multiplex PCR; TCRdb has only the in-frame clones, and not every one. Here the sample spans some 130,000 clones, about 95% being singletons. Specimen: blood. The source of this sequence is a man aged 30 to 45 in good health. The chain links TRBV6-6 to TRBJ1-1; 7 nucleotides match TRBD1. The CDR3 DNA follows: TGTGCCACCTACTGGGGACAGGAAGCTTTCTTT. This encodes CATYWGQEAFF.